This T cell receptor beta chain derives from a study of post-analysis software for immune sequencing data (dated by TCRdb to 2013 to 2016). Some background on the complete study: Disease courses on record covered relapsing-remitting, secondary progressive and progressive-relapsing multiple sclerosis, though some patients had no subtype annotation. A subset of samples was prepared in parallel using single-end sample barcoding, then pooled and co-amplified after Illumina adapter ligation. The patient repertoires were set against approximately 10 previously published healthy control repertoires from donors whose ages ranged from roughly 6 to 27 years.

The CDR3 numbers 14 residues from cysteine through phenylalanine. Here the CDR3 DNA is all that survives: 42 bases in frame from base 1. The CDR1 and CDR2 encoded by the germline V gene (reference sequence) are SEHNR and FQNEAQ. V is clipped by 3 bases and J by 5 bases, and the sequence between their germline boundaries is 11 bases long. Summary of the overall study and its limitations: Multiple sclerosis patients had significantly lower normalized Chao1 diversity than controls, a result that suggests substantial peripheral T-cell clonal expansion. The multiple sclerosis patient group was slightly younger than the control group. When samples were clustered directly using the F measure, samples prepared in the same batch co-clustered strongly, which prompted a batch-effect correction. Significantly higher frequencies in patients than in controls were found for roughly 5 TRBV segments, including TRBV5-6, TRBV5-1 and TRBV20-1.

To demonstrate the VDJtools post-analysis software, the study profiled TCR beta repertoires from the peripheral blood of 13 young patients with multiple sclerosis. The multiple sclerosis patients were children and adolescents ranging in age from roughly 6 to 16 years. Receptors were amplified or captured by PCR. The instrument was an Illumina HiSeq 2500. Unique molecular identifiers were incorporated into TCR beta cDNA libraries to reduce PCR and sequencing biases. Every 1 to 10 million input T cells yielded about 500,000 cDNA molecules, meaning each molecule approximated one T cell. Patient libraries were prepared and sequenced with the same protocol used for the earlier healthy control dataset. Within a given batch, samples were prepared together, multiplexed and sequenced on the same HiSeq lane. The paper's data handling went like this. MIGEC was used to process the raw barcoded reads, and molecular identifier groups with only a single read were discarded before consensus assembly and CDR3 extraction. Clonotype tables were post-analysed with VDJtools, and diversity was normalized by down-sampling all datasets to the smallest sample size. In repertoire overlap clustering, CDR3 amino acid sequences, but not nucleotide sequences, were matched to correct batch-related cross-sample contamination. Using fastp at Q25 and MiXCR, TCRdb reprocessed the public reads and kept productive beta chains. Rows merge per CDR3 protein into single entries with the most common DNA and genes. TCRdb's processing, not the authors', yielded these V and J calls. The sample yields about 430,000 distinct CDR3 sequences; 30% to 40% were counted once. Approximately 7.7% of the sample rests with the top ten.

A remark on this clonotype: There is no known antigen for this receptor. No much larger clone is present one base from it, and per-base qualities are unavailable.

Sequenced material: blood. This receptor was identified in a girl aged 2 to 9 with multiple sclerosis. The chain is assembled from TRBV7-9 and TRBJ2-1; TRBD1 is perhaps the D gene, given 5 matching bases. Here is the DNA: TGTGCCAGCAGCTTCTTGGACACGGACAATGAGCAGTTCTTC. The resulting protein is CASSFLDTDNEQFF.